This T cell receptor beta chain was obtained from a study of T cells after somatic rescue of genetic block. The germline V and J ends were trimmed by 7 bases and 9 bases, with 16 bases remaining between them. Germline CDR1 and CDR2: LGHNT and FRNRAP. CDR3 length: 13 residues. Assay: immunoSEQ multiplex PCR; the TCRdb copy retains only in-frame clones and omits some. The table lists 85,000 to 100,000 clones, 70% to 90% of them singletons. This clonotype was obtained from a woman under 30. The chain recombines TRBV12-5 with TRBJ2-1; tentatively, D is TRBD2 (5 bases). Material: peripheral blood mononuclear cells (PBMCs). The CDR3 nucleotides are TGTGCTAGTGCTTCTGGGGAGAAGTTTGAGCAGTTCTTC. This translates into CASASGEKFEQFF.